These 6 T cell receptor beta chains originate from one sample sequenced in a study of blood T cell repertoires in COVID-19. The data were produced by immunoSEQ multiplex PCR, yet TCRdb's version contains in-frame clones alone and is incomplete. The table records approximately 240,000 clones, approximately 86% of them present only once. Sequenced sample: peripheral blood. These receptors came from a woman aged 25 to 45 who had recovered from COVID-19.

The chain recombines TRBV5-1 with TRBJ2-3, with TRBD1 matching 9 bases. CDR3 length equals 16 residues. Trimming removed 4 bases from V and 0 bases from J; junction bases left unmatched: 6. Germline values: CDR1 SGHRS, CDR2 YFSETQ. CDR3 amino acids: CASSPRTGVSTDTQYF. For the CDR3, the DNA is TGCGCCAGCAGCCCAAGGACAGGGGTGAGCACAGATACGCAGTATTTT.

This chain joins TRBV10-2 and TRBJ1-2; D call uncertain. The length of the CDR3 is 14 residues. Trimming stripped 6 bases from V and 2 bases from J, with 13 bases between. Germline CDR1 reads WSHSY; CDR2 reads SAAADI. This CDR3 is CASRPEHMNYGYTF. CDR3 sequence (DNA): TGCGCCAGCAGGCCGGAGCACATGAACTATGGCTACACCTTC.

The V and J genes are TRBV18 and TRBJ1-6; the match to TRBD1 covers 9 bases. Trimming at V came to 5 bases and at J to 6 bases, leaving 2 bases not matched to a gene. Germline lookup yields CDR1 KGHSH and CDR2 LQKENI. The CDR3 is 14 amino acids. CDR3 region: CASSKDRGNSPLHF. As DNA, the CDR3 is TGTGCCAGCTCAAAGGACAGGGGTAATTCACCCCTCCACTTT.

V and J are TRBV6-6 and TRBJ2-1; 8 bases map to TRBD1. The germline V gene encodes CDR1 MNHNY and CDR2 SVGAGI (reference sequence). The CDR3 runs 12 residues. Trimming at V came to 6 bases and at J to 10 bases, leaving 5 bases not matched to a gene. CDR3 bases: TGTGCCAGCAGCTACGGACAGGGCGAGCAGTTCTTC. This sequence encodes CASSYGQGEQFF.

This CDR3 reads CASSLGLADTGELFF. The CDR3 nucleotides are TGCGCCAGCAGCTTGGGACTAGCGGACACCGGGGAGCTGTTTTTT. The chain joins TRBV5-1 to TRBJ2-2; TRBD2 matches at 9 bases. The CDR3 loop spans 15 amino acids. Germline CDR1 is SGHRS and CDR2 is YFSETQ. The V and J ends lost 0 bases and 3 bases, in that order; junction bases with no gene match: 0.

The chain joins TRBV5-1 to TRBJ2-5, with D possibly matching TRBD2 (6 bases). Deletions cut 0 bases from V and 1 base from J, with 16 bases between. The CDR3 consists of 17 residues. The germline V gene encodes CDR1 SGHRS and CDR2 YFSETQ. The chain's CDR3 is CASSLGSAGPRQETQYF. CDR3 coding DNA: TGCGCCAGCAGCTTGGGGTCTGCGGGGCCCCGCCAAGAGACCCAGTACTTC. Based on the CDR3 plus reference TRBV5-1 and TRBJ2-5, the full variable domain is KAGVTQTPRYLIKTRGQQVTLSCSPISGHRSVSWYQQTPGQGLQFLFEYFSETQRNKGNFPGRFSGRQFSNSRSEMNVSTLELGDSALYLCASSLGSAGPRQETQYFGPGTRLLVL.